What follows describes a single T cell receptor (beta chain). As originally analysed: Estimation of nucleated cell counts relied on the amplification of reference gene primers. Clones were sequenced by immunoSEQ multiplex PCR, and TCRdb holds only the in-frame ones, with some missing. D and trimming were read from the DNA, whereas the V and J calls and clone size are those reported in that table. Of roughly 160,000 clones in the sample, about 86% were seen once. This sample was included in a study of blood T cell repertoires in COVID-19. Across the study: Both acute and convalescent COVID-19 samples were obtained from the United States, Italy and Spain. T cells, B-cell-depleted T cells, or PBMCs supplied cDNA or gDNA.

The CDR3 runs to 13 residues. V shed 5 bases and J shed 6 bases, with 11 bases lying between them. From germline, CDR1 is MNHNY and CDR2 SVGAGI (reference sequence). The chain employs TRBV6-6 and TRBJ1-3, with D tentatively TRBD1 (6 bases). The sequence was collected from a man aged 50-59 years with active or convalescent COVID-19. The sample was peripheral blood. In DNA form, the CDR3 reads TGTGCCAGCAGTCTCGACAGGATAAACACCATATATTTT. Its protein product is CASSLDRINTIYF.